The rows below give T cell receptor beta chains drawn from one sample of a study of identical twins. Each CDR3 protein is one row after TCRdb ran MiXCR on the 5' RACE reads. The data show around 340,000 distinct CDR3 sequences, approximately 13% seen once. This sample also appeared in a second study, on yellow fever vaccine responses in identical twins.

Material: CD8+ T cells sorted from blood. These receptors originate from a woman aged 18-30 years in good health. The CDR3 runs from the conserved cysteine through the conserved F or W. D genes are given only for firm matches. Size tells how often a clone was seen (once, few, many) or the class of an expanded clone, and some rows leave it out.

clone size | J gene | V gene | D gene | CDR3 DNA | CDR3 protein
- | TRBJ2-7 | TRBV5-1 | TRBD2 | TGCGCCAGCAGCTTTACTAGCGGGAGAAGTTACGAGCAGTACTTC | CASSFTSGRSYEQYF
- | TRBJ2-3 | TRBV18 | TRBD1 | TGTGCCAGCTCACCAGACAGGGGAACAGATACGCAGTATTTT | CASSPDRGTDTQYF
many | TRBJ1-1 | TRBV4-1 | TRBD1 | TGCGCCAGCAGCCAAGGAGGGGGCGGGGGTAACACTGAAGCTTTCTTT | CASSQGGGGGNTEAFF
- | TRBJ1-2 | TRBV28 | TRBD1 | TGTGCCAGCAGTTTAATCCGATGGGACAGGGTCGGCTATGGCTACACCTTC | CASSLIRWDRVGYGYTF
- | TRBJ2-1 | TRBV4-1 | - | TGCGCCAGCAGCCAAGAAGCGGCTAAAAGGCAGTTCTTC | CASSQEAAKRQFF
- | TRBJ2-2 | TRBV6-5 | - | TGTGCCAGCAGTTATGGCGGGTCAACGAACACCGGGGAGCTGTTTTTT | CASSYGGSTNTGELFF
- | TRBJ2-1 | TRBV5-5 | - | TGTGCCAGCAGCTCGAGCCCGCTAGCGCCGAGCTCCTACAATGAGCAGTTCTTC | CASSSSPLAPSSYNEQFF
- | TRBJ2-3 | TRBV6-1 | TRBD1 | TGTGCCAGCAGCCCCATCAGAGGGGGCGTAACAGATACGCAGTATTTT | CASSPIRGGVTDTQYF
- | TRBJ2-7 | TRBV11-2 | TRBD2 | TGTGCCAGCAGCTTAGAGGGGGGAGTAGCGGGAGATGGCTACGAGCAGTACTTC | CASSLEGGVAGDGYEQYF
- | TRBJ2-2 | TRBV6-5 | - | TGTGCCAGCAGTTACCTAAGGGGCGGCACCGGGGAGCTGTTTTTT | CASSYLRGGTGELFF
few | TRBJ1-4 | TRBV4-1 | - | TGCGCCGCCAATTCCCCCTATGCAACTAATGAAAAACTGTTTTTT | CAANSPYATNEKLFF